These T cell receptor beta chains were read from a single sample in a study of molecular identifiers for immune sequencing clone quantification. TCRdb called the PCR reads again in MiXCR, with one record for every CDR3 protein. The sample gives around 89,000 distinct CDR3 sequences, 15% to 20% of which show up once; roughly 0.89% is in the top ten. Material: naive CD8+ T cells from blood, with Jurkat cell RNA spiked in. These receptors were taken from a human donor in good health. Some libraries in this study had Jurkat cell RNA spiked in. CDR3s include the opening cysteine and the closing phenylalanine or tryptophan. Each record gives: CDR3 protein, V gene, J gene, CDR3 length.

CDR3aa: CASADGPRGAADTQYF
v_gene: TRBV12-5
j_gene: TRBJ2-3
len: 16

CDR3aa: CASSLALPEETQYF
v_gene: TRBV7-6
j_gene: TRBJ2-5
len: 14

CDR3aa: CASSPGGADNEQFF
v_gene: TRBV28
j_gene: TRBJ2-1
len: 14

CDR3aa: CSAQGGAGPTDTQYF
v_gene: TRBV20-1
j_gene: TRBJ2-3
len: 15

CDR3aa: CAWSFTSVGEQFF
v_gene: TRBV30
j_gene: TRBJ2-1
len: 13

CDR3aa: CASSPPSADTQYF
v_gene: TRBV4-1
j_gene: TRBJ2-3
len: 13

CDR3aa: CASSYLTVSQETQYF
v_gene: TRBV6-2/TRBV6-3
j_gene: TRBJ2-5
len: 15

CDR3aa: CASSEGGGKDTQYF
v_gene: TRBV7-3
j_gene: TRBJ2-3
len: 14

CDR3aa: CASSYSRWYSSTDTQYF
v_gene: TRBV6-5
j_gene: TRBJ2-3
len: 17

CDR3aa: CSAKKGAASSQPQHF
v_gene: TRBV20-1
j_gene: TRBJ1-5
len: 15

CDR3aa: CASSARTGNTEAFF
v_gene: TRBV4-1
j_gene: TRBJ1-1
len: 14

CDR3aa: CASSQSSGTGAYEQYF
v_gene: TRBV4-3
j_gene: TRBJ2-7
len: 16

CDR3aa: CASSTQAGEQFF
v_gene: TRBV7-9
j_gene: TRBJ2-1
len: 12

CDR3aa: CAISESLAGGREQYF
v_gene: TRBV10-3
j_gene: TRBJ2-7
len: 15

CDR3aa: CAWSEQIHEQYF
v_gene: TRBV30
j_gene: TRBJ2-7
len: 12

CDR3aa: CASSFTYPTSGDQETQYF
v_gene: TRBV6-6
j_gene: TRBJ2-5
len: 18

CDR3aa: CAWSLLAWNEQFF
v_gene: TRBV30
j_gene: TRBJ2-1
len: 13

CDR3aa: CASSFPDGGGEQYF
v_gene: TRBV13
j_gene: TRBJ2-7
len: 14

CDR3aa: CASSLLASLQETQYF
v_gene: TRBV7-9
j_gene: TRBJ2-5
len: 15

CDR3aa: CSVPPDRKNTEAFF
v_gene: TRBV29-1
j_gene: TRBJ1-1
len: 14

CDR3aa: CSASPQGGGRYEQYF
v_gene: TRBV20-1
j_gene: TRBJ2-7
len: 15

CDR3aa: CASSQDLEQGYGYTF
v_gene: TRBV4-1
j_gene: TRBJ1-2
len: 15

CDR3aa: CASSLINSYEQYF
v_gene: TRBV12-3/TRBV12-4
j_gene: TRBJ2-7
len: 13

CDR3aa: CASSFPQGEYNEQFF
v_gene: TRBV7-2
j_gene: TRBJ2-1
len: 15

CDR3aa: CSVETLAGAAYNEQFF
v_gene: TRBV29-1
j_gene: TRBJ2-1
len: 16

CDR3aa: CASSLTGESETQYF
v_gene: TRBV13
j_gene: TRBJ2-5
len: 14

CDR3aa: CASSFGPGDTEAFF
v_gene: TRBV6-6
j_gene: TRBJ1-1
len: 14

CDR3aa: CASSPADSSNQPQHF
v_gene: TRBV6-5
j_gene: TRBJ1-5
len: 15

CDR3aa: CAISPNGVGEQYF
v_gene: TRBV27
j_gene: TRBJ2-7
len: 13

CDR3aa: CASGEFATNEKLFF
v_gene: TRBV2
j_gene: TRBJ1-4
len: 14

CDR3aa: CASSLEVTSLEQYF
v_gene: TRBV7-9
j_gene: TRBJ2-7
len: 14

CDR3aa: CATPGGGHYNEQFF
v_gene: TRBV27
j_gene: TRBJ2-1
len: 14

CDR3aa: CASSLSSGQGFADTQYF
v_gene: TRBV7-2
j_gene: TRBJ2-3
len: 17

CDR3aa: CATTGTNSYEQYF
v_gene: TRBV10-3
j_gene: TRBJ2-7
len: 13

CDR3aa: CASSFKGGKETQYF
v_gene: TRBV7-9
j_gene: TRBJ2-5
len: 14

CDR3aa: CASSHQTGQPQHF
v_gene: TRBV12-3/TRBV12-4
j_gene: TRBJ1-5
len: 13

CDR3aa: CASSGQGNFPNLNTEAFF
v_gene: TRBV9
j_gene: TRBJ1-1
len: 18

CDR3aa: CSVEDVWNQPQHF
v_gene: TRBV29-1
j_gene: TRBJ1-5
len: 13

CDR3aa: CASSLARDWDLGTYEQYF
v_gene: TRBV7-2
j_gene: TRBJ2-7
len: 18

CDR3aa: CASSQDRGSYEQYF
v_gene: TRBV4-1
j_gene: TRBJ2-7
len: 14

CDR3aa: CASSWSGGQETQYF
v_gene: TRBV5-1
j_gene: TRBJ2-5
len: 14

CDR3aa: CASSFGGQSYEQYF
v_gene: TRBV7-9
j_gene: TRBJ2-7
len: 14

CDR3aa: CASSSRTGGETQYF
v_gene: TRBV7-8
j_gene: TRBJ2-5
len: 14